This T cell receptor (beta chain) derives from a study of blood T cells in healthy people across ages. Study-level points and caveats: Across the age range, TCR beta diversity per million T cells fell in a roughly linear way. Without sorted subsets, naive and antigen-experienced compartments could not be conclusively compared.

Samples had at least 6 million PBMCs isolated from them. The second PCR ran roughly 7 to 12 cycles with a sample-barcoded 5' primer and J-beta primers. TCRdb recomputed calls from the 5' RACE reads with MiXCR, one row per CDR3 protein. Of 630,000 or so distinct CDR3 sequences in the sample, 25% to 35% are singletons; the top ten hold about a sixth. V lost 5 bases, J lost 5 bases, and 9 bases lay in between. The CDR3 is made up of 12 amino acids. This clonotype was detected many times. The antigen is undetermined. The chain combines TRBV12-3 or TRBV12-4 with TRBJ1-2; no clear D. The sample was blood. This clonotype was obtained from an elderly woman in good health. The CDR3 nucleotides are TGTGCCAGCAGTATCGGAGGATATGGCTACACCTTC. Translating it yields CASSIGGYGYTF.